Described below is a single TCR beta chain sequence and its context. The data derive from a study of blood T cell repertoires in COVID-19. Study at large: Whether acute or convalescent, the COVID-19 samples came from the United States, Italy and Spain. T cells, B-cell-depleted T cells, or PBMCs provided the cDNA or gDNA that served as material.

TCRdb's copy holds only in-frame clones and misses some; the assay was immunoSEQ multiplex PCR. The top ten clones hold 22% of a sample with around 150,000 clones, 82% of them seen once. Germline CDR1 reads MNHNS; CDR2 reads SASEGT. The CDR3 extends over 16 amino acids. V dropped 1 base and J dropped 7 bases, with 17 bases sitting between them. The sequence was collected from a woman aged 80 or older with acute or convalescent COVID-19. Specimen: peripheral blood. The genes are TRBV6-1 and TRBJ1-5; no clear D. The CDR3 region has the DNA TGTGCCAGCAGTGAAGGGACTGCTACGGTCTACCAGCCCCAGCATTTT. This translates into CASSEGTATVYQPQHF.